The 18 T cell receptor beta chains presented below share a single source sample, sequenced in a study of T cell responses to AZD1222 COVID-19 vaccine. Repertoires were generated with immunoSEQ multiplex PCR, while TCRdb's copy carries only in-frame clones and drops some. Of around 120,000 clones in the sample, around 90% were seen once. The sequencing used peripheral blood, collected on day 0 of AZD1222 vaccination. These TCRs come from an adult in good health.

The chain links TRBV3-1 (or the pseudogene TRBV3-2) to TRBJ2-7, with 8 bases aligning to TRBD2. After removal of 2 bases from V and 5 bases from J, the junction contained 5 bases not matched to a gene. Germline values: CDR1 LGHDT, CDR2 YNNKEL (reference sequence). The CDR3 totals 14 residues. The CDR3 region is CASSQSGGGNEQYF. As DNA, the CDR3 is TGTGCCAGCAGCCAATCTGGCGGGGGGAACGAGCAGTACTTC.

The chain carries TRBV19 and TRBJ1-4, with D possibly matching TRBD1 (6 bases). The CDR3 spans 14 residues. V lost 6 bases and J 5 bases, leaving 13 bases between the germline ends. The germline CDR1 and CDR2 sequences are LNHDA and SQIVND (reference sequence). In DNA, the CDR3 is TGTGCCAGTAGGCCTTGGACAGAGAATGAAAAACTGTTTTTT. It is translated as CASRPWTENEKLFF.

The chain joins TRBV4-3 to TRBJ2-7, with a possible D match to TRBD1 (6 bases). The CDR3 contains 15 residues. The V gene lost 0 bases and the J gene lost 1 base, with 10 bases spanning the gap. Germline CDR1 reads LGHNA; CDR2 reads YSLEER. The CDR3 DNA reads TGCGCCAGCAGCCAAGACAGGGGCATTTCCTACGAGCAGTACTTC. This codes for CASSQDRGISYEQYF.

The DNA for the CDR3 is TGTGCCAGCAGCTTGGGTGACAGGGGAGACACTGAAGCTTTCTTT. Translating it yields CASSLGDRGDTEAFF. J is TRBJ1-1 and V is TRBV5-6, with 8 positions matching TRBD1. V was pared by 0 bases and J by 3 bases, with 4 bases of the junction left unmatched. CDR1 is SGHDT, CDR2 YYEEEE, per germline. The CDR3 sequence is 15 residues long.

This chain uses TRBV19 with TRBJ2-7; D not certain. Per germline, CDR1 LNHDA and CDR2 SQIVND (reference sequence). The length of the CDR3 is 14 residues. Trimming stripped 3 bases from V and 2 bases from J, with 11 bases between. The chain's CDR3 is CASSIGNWPYEQYF. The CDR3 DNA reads TGTGCCAGTAGTATTGGAAACTGGCCCTACGAGCAGTACTTC.

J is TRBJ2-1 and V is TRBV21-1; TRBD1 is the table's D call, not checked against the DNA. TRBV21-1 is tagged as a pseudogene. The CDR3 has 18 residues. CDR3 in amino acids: CASLPGQGEQTSYNEQFF. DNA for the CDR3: TGTGCCAGCCTACCGGGACAGGGGGAGCAGACATCCTACAATGAGCAGTTCTTC.

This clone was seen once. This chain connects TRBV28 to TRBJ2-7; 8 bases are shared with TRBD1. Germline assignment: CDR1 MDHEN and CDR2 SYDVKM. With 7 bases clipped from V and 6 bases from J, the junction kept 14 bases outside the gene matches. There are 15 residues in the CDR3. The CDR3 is CASTEPGDRSPEQYF. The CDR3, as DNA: TGTGCCAGCACCGAGCCGGGGGACAGGTCCCCCGAGCAGTACTTC. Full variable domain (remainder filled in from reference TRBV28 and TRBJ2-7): DVKVTQSSRYLVKRTGEKVFLECVQDMDHENMFWYRQDPGLGLRLIYFSYDVKMKEKGDIPEGYSVSREKKERFSLILESASTNQTSMYLCASTEPGDRSPEQYFGPGTRLTVT.

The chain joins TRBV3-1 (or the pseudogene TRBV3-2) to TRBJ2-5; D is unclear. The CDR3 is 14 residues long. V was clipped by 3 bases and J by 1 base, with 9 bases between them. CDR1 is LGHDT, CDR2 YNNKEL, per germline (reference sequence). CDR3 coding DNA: TGTGCCAGCAGCCAGAGGCTAGTCCAAGAGACCCAGTACTTC. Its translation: CASSQRLVQETQYF.

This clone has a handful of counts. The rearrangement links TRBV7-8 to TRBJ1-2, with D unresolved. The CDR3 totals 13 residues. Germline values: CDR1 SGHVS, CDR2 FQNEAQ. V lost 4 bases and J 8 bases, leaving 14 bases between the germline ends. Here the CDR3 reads CASSSPPEEGYTF. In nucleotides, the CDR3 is TGTGCCAGCAGCTCCCCCCCGGAAGAGGGCTACACCTTC.

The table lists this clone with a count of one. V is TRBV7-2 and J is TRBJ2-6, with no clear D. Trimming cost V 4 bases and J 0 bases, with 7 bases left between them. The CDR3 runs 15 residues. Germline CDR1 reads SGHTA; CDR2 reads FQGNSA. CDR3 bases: TGTGCCAGCAGCTCCCCAAACTCTGGGGCCAACGTCCTGACTTTC. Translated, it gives CASSSPNSGANVLTF.

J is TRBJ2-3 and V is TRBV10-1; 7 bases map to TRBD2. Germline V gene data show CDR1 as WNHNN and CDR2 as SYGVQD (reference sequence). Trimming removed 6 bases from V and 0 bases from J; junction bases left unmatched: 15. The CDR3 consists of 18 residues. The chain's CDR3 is CASSGPGGLEASTDTQYF. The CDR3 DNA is TGCGCCAGCAGCGGTCCGGGAGGCCTTGAGGCTAGCACAGATACGCAGTATTTT.

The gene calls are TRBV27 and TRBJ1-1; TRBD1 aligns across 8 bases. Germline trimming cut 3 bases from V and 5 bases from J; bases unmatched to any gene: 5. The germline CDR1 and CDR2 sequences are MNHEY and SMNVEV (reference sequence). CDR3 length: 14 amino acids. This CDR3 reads CASSFSRGRTEAFF. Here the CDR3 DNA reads TGTGCCAGCAGTTTCAGCAGGGGGCGGACTGAAGCTTTCTTT.

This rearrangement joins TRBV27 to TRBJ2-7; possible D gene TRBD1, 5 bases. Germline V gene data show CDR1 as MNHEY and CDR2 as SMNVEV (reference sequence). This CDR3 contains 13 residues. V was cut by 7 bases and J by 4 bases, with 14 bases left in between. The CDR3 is CASKSSQVYEQYF. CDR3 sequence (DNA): TGTGCCAGCAAATCATCACAGGTTTACGAGCAGTACTTC.

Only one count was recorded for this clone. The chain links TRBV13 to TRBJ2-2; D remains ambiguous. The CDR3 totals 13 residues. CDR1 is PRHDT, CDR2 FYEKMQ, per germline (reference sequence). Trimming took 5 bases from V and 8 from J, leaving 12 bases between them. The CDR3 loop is CASSPGFGGELFF. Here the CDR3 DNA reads TGTGCCAGCAGCCCAGGCTTTGGTGGGGAGCTGTTTTTT.

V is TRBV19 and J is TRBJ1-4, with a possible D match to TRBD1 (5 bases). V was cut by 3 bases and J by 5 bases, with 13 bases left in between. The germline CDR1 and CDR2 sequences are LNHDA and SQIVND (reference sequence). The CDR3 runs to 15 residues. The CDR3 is CASSMSPGPNEKLFF. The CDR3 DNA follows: TGTGCCAGTAGTATGAGTCCAGGGCCAAATGAAAAACTGTTTTTT.

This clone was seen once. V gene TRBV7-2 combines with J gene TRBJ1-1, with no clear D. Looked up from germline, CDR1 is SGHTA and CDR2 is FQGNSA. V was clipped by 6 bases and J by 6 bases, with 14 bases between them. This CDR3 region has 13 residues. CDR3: CASSTYAAPEAFF. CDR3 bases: TGTGCCAGCAGTACCTATGCGGCCCCTGAAGCTTTCTTT.

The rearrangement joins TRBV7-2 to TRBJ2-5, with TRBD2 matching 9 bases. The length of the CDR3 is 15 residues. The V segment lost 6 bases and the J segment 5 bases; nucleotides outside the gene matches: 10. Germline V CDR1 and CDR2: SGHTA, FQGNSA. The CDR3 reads CASSRGTSRLETQYF. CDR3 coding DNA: TGTGCCAGCAGTAGGGGGACTAGCCGTTTGGAGACCCAGTACTTC.

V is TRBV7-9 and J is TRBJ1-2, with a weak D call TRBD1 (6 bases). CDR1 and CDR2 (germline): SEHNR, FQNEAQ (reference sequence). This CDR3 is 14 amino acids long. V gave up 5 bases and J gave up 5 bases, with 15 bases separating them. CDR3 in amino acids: CASSPHDRPYGYTF. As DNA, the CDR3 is TGTGCCAGCAGCCCCCATGACAGGCCGTATGGCTACACCTTC. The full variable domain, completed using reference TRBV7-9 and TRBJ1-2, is DTGVSQNPRHKITKRGQNVTFRCDPISEHNRLYWYRQTLGQGPEFLTYFQNEAQLEKSRLLSDRFSAERPKGSFSTLEIQRTEQGDSAMYLCASSPHDRPYGYTFGSGTRLTVV.